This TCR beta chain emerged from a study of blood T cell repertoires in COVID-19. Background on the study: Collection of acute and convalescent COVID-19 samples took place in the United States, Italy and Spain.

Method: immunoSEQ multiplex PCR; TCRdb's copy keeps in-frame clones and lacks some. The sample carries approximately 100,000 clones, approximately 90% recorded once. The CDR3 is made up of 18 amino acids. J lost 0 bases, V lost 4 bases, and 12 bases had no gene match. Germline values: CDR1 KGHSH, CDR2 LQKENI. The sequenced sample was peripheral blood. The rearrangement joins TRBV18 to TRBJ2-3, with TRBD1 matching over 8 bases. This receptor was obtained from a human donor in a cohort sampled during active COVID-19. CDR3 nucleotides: TGTGCCAGCTCACGGAGATCAGGACAGGGCACTAGCACAGATACGCAGTATTTT. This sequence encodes CASSRRSGQGTSTDTQYF.